The 14 T cell receptor beta chains reported below all come from one sample, sequenced in a study of cytomegalovirus exposure and HLA in healthy donors. Both 60 Vbeta primers and 13 Jbeta primers went into the PCR. The method was immunoSEQ multiplex PCR; TCRdb's version includes in-frame clones alone and lacks a portion of them. The sample shows roughly 84,000 clones, approximately 80% of them seen only once. The source material was PBMCs. The receptors shown here come from a human donor in good health.

This sequence joins TRBV7-9 and TRBJ1-5; 7 bases fit TRBD1. With 5 bases clipped from V and 6 bases from J, the junction kept 7 bases outside the gene matches. Germline CDR1 reads SEHNR; CDR2 reads FQNEAQ (reference sequence). This CDR3 has 14 amino acids. The CDR3 reads CASSLGTAGQPQHF. In DNA, the CDR3 is TGTGCCAGCAGCCTAGGGACAGCCGGTCAGCCCCAGCATTTT.

The V call is TRBV7-9, the J call TRBJ1-2, with 7 bases identical to TRBD1. The CDR3 spans 11 residues. V lost 8 bases to trimming and J lost 8 bases; unmatched junction nucleotides: 5. Per the germline V gene, CDR1 is SEHNR and CDR2 is FQNEAQ (reference sequence). The CDR3, as DNA: TGTGCCAGCGAGGCAGGGGGAGGCTACACCTTC. This translates into CASEAGGGYTF.

The V call is TRBV6-6, the J call TRBJ1-4; the D gene is possibly TRBD1 (6 bases). In germline, CDR1 is MNHNY, CDR2 SVGAGI (reference sequence). Trimming left V 4 bases short and J 5 bases short, with 14 bases between. This CDR3 comprises 15 residues. The CDR3 reads CASSLRQDGNEKLFF. The CDR3 DNA is TGTGCCAGCAGTTTGCGACAGGATGGAAATGAAAAACTGTTTTTT.

The chain is built from TRBV27 and TRBJ2-7; the D is unclear. V was shortened by 2 bases and J by 1 base, with 6 bases between the two germline ends. Germline loops: CDR1 MNHEY, CDR2 SMNVEV (reference sequence). This CDR3 has 13 amino acids. CDR3 region: CASSLQQSYEQYF. CDR3 sequence (DNA): TGTGCCAGCAGTTTACAACAGTCCTACGAGCAGTACTTC.

The V call is TRBV29-1, the J call TRBJ2-1, with D possibly TRBD2 on 5 matching bases. The V end lost 6 bases, the J end lost 6 bases, and 9 bases lay between the germline ends. Germline lookup yields CDR1 SQVTM and CDR2 ANQGSEA. CDR3 length: 11 amino acids. The CDR3 loop is CSVRVLNEQFF. CDR3 sequence (DNA): TGCAGCGTGAGGGTTCTCAATGAGCAGTTCTTC.

The chain employs TRBV5-1 and TRBJ2-5, with TRBD2 as a possible D gene (6 bases). The CDR3 runs to 14 residues. V lost 3 bases to trimming and J lost 5 bases, with 14 bases between them. Germline CDR1 reads SGHRS; CDR2 reads YFSETQ. CDR3 DNA: TGCGCCAGCAGCTCCTTAGGTGGGGGGGAGACCCAGTACTTC. It yields the protein CASSSLGGGETQYF.

The chain combines TRBV19 with TRBJ2-7; a possible D gene is TRBD1 (5 bases). V shed 3 bases and J shed 2 bases, with 14 bases lying between them. CDR3 size: 15 residues. Germline V gives CDR1 LNHDA, CDR2 SQIVND (reference sequence). DNA for the CDR3: TGTGCCAGTAGTATTCAGGGCGCGGAAACCTACGAGCAGTACTTC. Translated: CASSIQGAETYEQYF.

This clone was seen more than once but under ten times. This chain uses TRBV5-6 with TRBJ2-7, with 11 bases aligning to TRBD1. CDR3 length: 15 amino acids. In germline, CDR1 is SGHDT, CDR2 YYEEEE. Trimming took 1 base from V and 3 from J; bases not matched to a gene: 3. DNA of the CDR3: TGTGCCAGCAGCTTGAGGACAGGGGGCGTCTACGAGCAGTACTTC. Translated: CASSLRTGGVYEQYF.

The chain recombines TRBV5-8 with TRBJ2-7, with 7 bases that match TRBD1. Per the germline V gene, CDR1 is SGHTS and CDR2 is YDEGEE. With 3 bases clipped from V and 3 bases from J, the junction kept 3 bases outside the gene matches. This CDR3 is 13 amino acids long. The CDR3: CASSSRDSYEQYF. The CDR3 coding sequence is TGTGCCAGCAGCTCCAGGGACAGCTACGAGCAGTACTTC.

V gene TRBV5-4 combines with J gene TRBJ2-7; 11 bases are a match to TRBD2. V lost 0 bases and J lost 4; bases outside the gene matches: 9. Germline CDR1 is SGHNT and CDR2 is YYREEE (reference sequence). The CDR3 spans 17 residues. The CDR3 here is CASSLALLAGEVYEQYF. CDR3 sequence (DNA): TGTGCCAGCAGCTTGGCCCTACTAGCGGGGGAAGTTTACGAGCAGTACTTC.

The J gene is TRBJ2-3, the V gene TRBV5-4; 16 positions agree with TRBD2. The germline V gene has CDR1 SGHNT and CDR2 YYREEE (reference sequence). The CDR3 loop spans 18 amino acids. Trimming removed 3 bases from V and 0 bases from J; junction bases left unmatched: 4. The CDR3, as DNA: TGTGCCAGCAGCTCCGGGACTAGCGGGGGGGCTAGCACAGATACGCAGTATTTT. This translates into CASSSGTSGGASTDTQYF.

This clone was recorded once. Here the CDR3 DNA reads TGTGCCAGCAGAACCGGGACTAGCGGCAATGAGCAGTTCTTC. This sequence encodes CASRTGTSGNEQFF. J is TRBJ2-1 and V is TRBV2, with 11 nucleotides matching TRBD2. This CDR3 spans 14 amino acids. From germline, CDR1 is SNHLY and CDR2 FYNNEI. The V gene end was trimmed by 6 bases and the J gene end by 6 bases; junction bases not matched to a gene: 4.

This chain links TRBV7-9 with TRBJ2-1; 8 nucleotides agree with TRBD1. This CDR3 is built from 19 residues. The germline V gene encodes CDR1 SEHNR and CDR2 FQNEAQ (reference sequence). V was clipped by 3 bases and J by 8 bases; unmatched bases: 21. The CDR3 loop reads CASSFKPLIMRQGPDEQFF. The DNA of the CDR3 is TGTGCCAGCAGCTTTAAACCTCTCATTATGAGACAGGGGCCGGATGAGCAGTTCTTC.

The chain recombines TRBV9 with TRBJ2-3, with 8 bases lining up with TRBD2. Germline V gives CDR1 SGDLS, CDR2 YYNGEE. The CDR3 loop spans 13 amino acids. V lost 7 bases, J lost 4 bases, and 5 bases stayed unmatched. This CDR3 is CASSGGPSDTQYF. For the CDR3, the DNA is TGTGCCAGCTCGGGGGGGCCATCAGATACGCAGTATTTT.